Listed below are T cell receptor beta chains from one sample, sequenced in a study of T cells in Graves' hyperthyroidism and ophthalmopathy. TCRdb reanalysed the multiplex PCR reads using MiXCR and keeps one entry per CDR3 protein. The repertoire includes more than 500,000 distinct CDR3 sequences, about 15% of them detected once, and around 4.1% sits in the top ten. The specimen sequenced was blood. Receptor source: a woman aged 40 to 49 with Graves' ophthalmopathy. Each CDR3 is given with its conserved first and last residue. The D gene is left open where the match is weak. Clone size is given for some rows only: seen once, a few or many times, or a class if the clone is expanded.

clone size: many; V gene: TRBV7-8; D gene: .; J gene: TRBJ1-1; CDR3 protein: CASSLASGSTEAFF; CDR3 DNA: TGTGCCAGCAGCTTAGCTTCCGGGAGCACTGAAGCTTTCTTT
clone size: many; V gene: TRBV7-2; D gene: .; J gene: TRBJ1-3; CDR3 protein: CASSLAASGNTIYF; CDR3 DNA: TGTGCCAGCAGCTTAGCAGCCTCTGGAAACACCATATATTTT
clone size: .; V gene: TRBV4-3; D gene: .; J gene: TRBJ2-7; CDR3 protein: CASSQGTGGPSYEQYF; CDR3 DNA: TGCGCCAGCAGCCAAGGAACGGGCGGGCCCTCCTACGAGCAGTACTTC
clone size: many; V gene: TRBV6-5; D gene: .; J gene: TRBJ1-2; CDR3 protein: CASSYAHMGGGYTF; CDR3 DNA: TGTGCCAGCAGTTACGCCCACATGGGCGGAGGCTACACCTTC
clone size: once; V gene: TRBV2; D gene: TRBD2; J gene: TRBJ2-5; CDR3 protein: CAGREGKKTQYF; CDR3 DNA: TGTGCCGGAAGGGAGGGAAAGAAGACCCAGTACTTC
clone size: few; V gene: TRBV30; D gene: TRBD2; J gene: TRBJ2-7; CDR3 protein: CAWSLYASGSLYEQYF; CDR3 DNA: TGTGCCTGGAGTCTGTACGCTAGCGGGAGTCTTTACGAGCAGTACTTC
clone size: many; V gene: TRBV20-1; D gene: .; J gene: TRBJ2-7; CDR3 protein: CSATPFRTYEQYF; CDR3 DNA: TGCAGTGCTACCCCCTTCCGCACCTACGAGCAGTACTTC
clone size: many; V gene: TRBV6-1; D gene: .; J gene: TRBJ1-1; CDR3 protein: CASRLREMNTEAFF; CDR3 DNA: TGTGCCAGCAGGCTTCGGGAGATGAACACTGAAGCTTTCTTT
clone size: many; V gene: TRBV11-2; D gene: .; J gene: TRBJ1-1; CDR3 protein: CASSPYTDEGLNTEAFF; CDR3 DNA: TGTGCCAGCAGCCCTTACACCGACGAGGGACTGAACACTGAAGCTTTCTTT
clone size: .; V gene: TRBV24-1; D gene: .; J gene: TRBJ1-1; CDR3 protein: CATSEPGYTEAFF; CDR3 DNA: TGTGCCACCAGTGAGCCAGGGTACACTGAAGCTTTCTTT
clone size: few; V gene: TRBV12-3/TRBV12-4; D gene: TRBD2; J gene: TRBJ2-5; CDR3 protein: CASSLGSSGSLEETQYF; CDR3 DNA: TGTGCCAGCAGTTTAGGGTCTAGCGGGAGTCTTGAAGAGACCCAGTACTTC
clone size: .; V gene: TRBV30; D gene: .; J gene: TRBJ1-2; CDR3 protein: CAWGESYGYTF; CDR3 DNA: TGTGCCTGGGGAGAATCCTATGGCTACACCTTC
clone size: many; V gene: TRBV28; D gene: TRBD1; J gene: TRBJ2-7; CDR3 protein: CASSPGTDVYEQYF; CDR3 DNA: TGTGCCAGCAGTCCCGGGACAGATGTTTACGAGCAGTACTTC
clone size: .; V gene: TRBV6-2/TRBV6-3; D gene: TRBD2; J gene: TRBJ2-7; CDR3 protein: CASSLAGTAPEQYF; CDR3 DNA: TGTGCCAGCAGTTTAGCGGGAACAGCTCCCGAGCAGTACTTC
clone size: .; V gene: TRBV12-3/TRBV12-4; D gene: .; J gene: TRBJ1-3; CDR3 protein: CASSGGGTGNTIYF; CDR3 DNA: TGTGCCAGCAGTGGTGGAGGGACTGGAAACACCATATATTTT
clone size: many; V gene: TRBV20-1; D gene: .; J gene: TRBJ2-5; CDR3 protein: CSARTPNSETQYF; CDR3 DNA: TGCAGTGCCCGGACACCTAATTCAGAGACCCAGTACTTC
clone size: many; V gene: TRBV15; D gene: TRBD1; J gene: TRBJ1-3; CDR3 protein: CATSTNPGGTGNTIYF; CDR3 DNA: TGTGCCACCAGCACAAATCCAGGGGGCACTGGAAACACCATATATTTT
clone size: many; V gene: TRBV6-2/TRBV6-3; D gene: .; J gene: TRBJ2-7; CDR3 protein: CASSYAGSNEQYF; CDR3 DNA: TGTGCCAGCAGTTACGCGGGGTCCAACGAGCAGTACTTC
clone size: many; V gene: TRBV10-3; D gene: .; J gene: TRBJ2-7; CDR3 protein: CAIASSQAYEQYF; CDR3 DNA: TGTGCCATCGCGTCCAGTCAGGCCTACGAGCAGTACTTC
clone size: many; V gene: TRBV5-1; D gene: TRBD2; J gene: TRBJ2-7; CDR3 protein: CASTISGGSSSEQYF; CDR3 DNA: TGCGCCAGCACCATTAGCGGGGGATCTAGCAGCGAGCAGTACTTC
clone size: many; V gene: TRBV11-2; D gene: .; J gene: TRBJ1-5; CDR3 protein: CASSLEGLSNQPQHF; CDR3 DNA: TGTGCCAGCAGCTTAGAGGGGTTGAGCAATCAGCCCCAGCATTTT
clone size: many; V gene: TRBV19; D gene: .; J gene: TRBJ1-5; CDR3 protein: CASSMGSVGNQPQHF; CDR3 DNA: TGTGCCAGTAGTATGGGGTCCGTGGGCAATCAGCCCCAGCATTTT
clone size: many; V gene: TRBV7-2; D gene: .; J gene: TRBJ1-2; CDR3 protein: CASSLRQTYGYTF; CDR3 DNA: TGTGCCAGCAGCTTGAGACAGACCTATGGCTACACCTTC
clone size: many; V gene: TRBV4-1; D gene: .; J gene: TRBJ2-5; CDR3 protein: CASSQPRGIETQYF; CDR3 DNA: TGCGCCAGCAGCCAACCCCGAGGCATAGAGACCCAGTACTTC
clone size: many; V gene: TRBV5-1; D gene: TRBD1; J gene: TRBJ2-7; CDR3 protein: CASSLGWDRRSSYEQYF; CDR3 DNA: TGCGCCAGCAGCTTGGGATGGGACAGGAGAAGCTCCTACGAGCAGTACTTC
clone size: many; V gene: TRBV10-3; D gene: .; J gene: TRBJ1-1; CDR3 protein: CAISSGGNTEAFF; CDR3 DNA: TGTGCCATCAGCTCGGGGGGGAACACTGAAGCTTTCTTT
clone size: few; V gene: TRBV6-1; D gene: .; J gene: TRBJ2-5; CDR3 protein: CASSEEGTRMETQYF; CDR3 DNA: TGTGCCAGCAGTGAAGAGGGGACAAGAATGGAGACCCAGTACTTC
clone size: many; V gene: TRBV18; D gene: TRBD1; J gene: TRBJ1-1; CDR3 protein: CASSGTANTEAFF; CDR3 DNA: TGTGCCAGCAGTGGGACAGCTAACACTGAAGCTTTCTTT
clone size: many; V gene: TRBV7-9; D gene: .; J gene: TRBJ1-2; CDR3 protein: CASSVEAQGSGYTF; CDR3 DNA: TGTGCCAGCAGCGTCGAAGCGCAGGGAAGCGGCTACACCTTC
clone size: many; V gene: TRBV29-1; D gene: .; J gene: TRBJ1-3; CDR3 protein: CSVEGASNTIYF; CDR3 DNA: TGCAGCGTTGAGGGTGCGTCAAACACCATATATTTT
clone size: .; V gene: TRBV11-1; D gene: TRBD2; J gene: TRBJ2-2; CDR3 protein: CASSSGLAGGPTGELFF; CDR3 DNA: TGTGCCAGCAGCTCGGGACTAGCGGGTGGCCCCACCGGGGAGCTGTTTTTT
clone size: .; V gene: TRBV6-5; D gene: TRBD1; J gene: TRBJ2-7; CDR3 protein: CASSFSGTGVEQYF; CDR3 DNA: TGTGCCAGCAGTTTTTCCGGGACAGGGGTCGAGCAGTACTTC
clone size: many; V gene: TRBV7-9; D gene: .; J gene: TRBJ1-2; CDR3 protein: CASSSTRMTAGYTF; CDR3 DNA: TGTGCCAGCAGCTCTACCAGAATGACAGCAGGCTACACCTTC
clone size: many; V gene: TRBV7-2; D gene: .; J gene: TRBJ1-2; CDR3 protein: CASSLEGGWGGYTF; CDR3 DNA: TGTGCCAGCAGCTTAGAAGGAGGCTGGGGAGGCTACACCTTC
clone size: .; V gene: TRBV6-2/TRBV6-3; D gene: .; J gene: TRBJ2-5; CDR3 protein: CASSYPGHFQETQYF; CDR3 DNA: TGTGCCAGCAGTTACCCCGGACACTTCCAAGAGACCCAGTACTTC
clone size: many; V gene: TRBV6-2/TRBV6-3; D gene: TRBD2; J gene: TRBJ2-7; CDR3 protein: CASSYAGGRPYEQYF; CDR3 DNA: TGTGCCAGCAGTTACGCGGGAGGGCGTCCGTACGAGCAGTACTTC
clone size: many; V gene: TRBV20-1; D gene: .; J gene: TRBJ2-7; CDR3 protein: CSAQGGTASEQYF; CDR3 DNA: TGCAGTGCTCAAGGGGGGACAGCGAGCGAGCAGTACTTC
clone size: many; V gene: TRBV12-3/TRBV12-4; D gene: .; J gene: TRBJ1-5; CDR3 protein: CASSLWSQPQHF; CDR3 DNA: TGTGCCAGCAGTTTATGGTCTCAGCCCCAGCATTTT
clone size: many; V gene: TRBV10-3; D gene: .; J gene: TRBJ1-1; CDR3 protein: CAIKGFGGVAFF; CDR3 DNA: TGTGCCATCAAGGGATTCGGGGGCGTCGCTTTCTTT
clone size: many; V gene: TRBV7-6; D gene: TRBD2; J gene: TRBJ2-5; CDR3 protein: CASSLSLAGRGETQYF; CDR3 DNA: TGTGCCAGCAGCTTATCCCTAGCGGGACGGGGAGAGACCCAGTACTTC
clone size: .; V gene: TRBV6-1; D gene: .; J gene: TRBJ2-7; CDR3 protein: CASSEEEGTVYEQYF; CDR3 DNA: TGTGCCAGCAGTGAAGAAGAAGGGACCGTCTACGAGCAGTACTTC
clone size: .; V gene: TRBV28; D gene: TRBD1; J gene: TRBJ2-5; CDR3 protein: CASGTGQETQYF; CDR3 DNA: TGTGCCAGCGGGACAGGCCAAGAGACCCAGTACTTC
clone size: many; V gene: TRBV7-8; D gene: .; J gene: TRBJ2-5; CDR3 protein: CASSLKGNWRQETQYF; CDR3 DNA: TGTGCCAGCAGCTTAAAGGGGAATTGGCGCCAAGAGACCCAGTACTTC
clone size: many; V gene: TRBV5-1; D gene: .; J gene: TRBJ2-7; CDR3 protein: CASSLDLAGMEQYF; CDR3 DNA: TGCGCCAGCAGCTTGGATCTTGCAGGGATGGAGCAGTACTTC
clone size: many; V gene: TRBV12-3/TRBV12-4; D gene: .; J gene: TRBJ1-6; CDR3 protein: CASSFFSPDRGSPLHF; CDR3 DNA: TGTGCCAGCAGTTTCTTCTCCCCAGATCGGGGTTCACCCCTCCACTTT
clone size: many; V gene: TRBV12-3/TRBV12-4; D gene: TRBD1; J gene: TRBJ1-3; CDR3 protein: CASSFPGTGTGNTIYF; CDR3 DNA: TGTGCCAGCAGTTTCCCCGGGACAGGGACTGGAAACACCATATATTTT
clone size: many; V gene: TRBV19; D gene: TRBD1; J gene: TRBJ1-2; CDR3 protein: CASSTYLRQGPTF; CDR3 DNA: TGTGCCAGTAGTACATATCTTCGACAGGGACCTACCTTC
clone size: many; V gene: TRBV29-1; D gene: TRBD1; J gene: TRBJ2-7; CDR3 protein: CSVEDRGLGGVNYEQYF; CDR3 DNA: TGCAGCGTTGAAGACAGGGGGCTTGGCGGGGTAAACTACGAGCAGTACTTC
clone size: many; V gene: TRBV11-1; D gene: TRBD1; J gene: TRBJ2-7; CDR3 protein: CASSQRAGTGGSEQYF; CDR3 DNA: TGTGCCAGCAGCCAACGTGCCGGGACAGGGGGCTCCGAGCAGTACTTC
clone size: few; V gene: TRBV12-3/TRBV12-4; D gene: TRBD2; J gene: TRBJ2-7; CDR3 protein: CASSGKNLAGETYEQYF; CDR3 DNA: TGTGCCAGCAGTGGGAAGAATCTAGCGGGGGAAACCTACGAGCAGTACTTC
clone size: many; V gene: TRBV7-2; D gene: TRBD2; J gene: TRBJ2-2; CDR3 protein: CASSSSGNGELFF; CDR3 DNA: TGTGCCAGCAGCTCTAGCGGGAATGGGGAGCTGTTTTTT
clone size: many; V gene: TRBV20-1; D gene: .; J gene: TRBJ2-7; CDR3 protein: CSVSDSSKSYEQYF; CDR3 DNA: TGCAGTGTTTCGGACAGTTCTAAATCCTACGAGCAGTACTTC
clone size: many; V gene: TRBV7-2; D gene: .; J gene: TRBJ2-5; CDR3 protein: CASSSDPGPETQYF; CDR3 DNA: TGTGCCAGCAGCTCCGACCCGGGCCCGGAGACCCAGTACTTC
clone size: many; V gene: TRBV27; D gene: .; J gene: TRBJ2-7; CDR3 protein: CASSLWATRKEQYF; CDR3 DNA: TGTGCCAGCAGTTTATGGGCCACTAGGAAGGAGCAGTACTTC